The source of this T cell receptor beta chain is a study of T cells in Graves' hyperthyroidism and ophthalmopathy. Clinicians diagnosed patients from clinical symptoms, serum thyroxine and TRAb, thyroid ultrasound and orbital computed tomography. Fresh peripheral blood, roughly 10 ml, was the source of the PBMCs. RNA transcripts served as the template for amplifying TCR beta CDR3 regions. During a first-round RT-PCR of the TCR CDR3, the HTBI primer set was used. TCRdb called the multiplex PCR reads again in MiXCR, with one record for every CDR3 protein. Of 250,000 to 300,000 distinct CDR3 sequences listed, 15% to 20% are singletons. Study-wide results and limits: Most thyroid clonotypes expanded above 0.001 were also detected in blood.

Trimming left V 0 bases short and J 6 bases short, with 5 bases between. This CDR3 region has 13 residues. Germline loops: CDR1 MGHRA, CDR2 YSYEKL. On this clonotype: Its antigen is not known.

Sequenced material: blood. The chain carries TRBV4-1 and TRBJ2-2; D call uncertain. The clonotype was recovered from a man aged 50 to 59 with Graves' ophthalmopathy. The CDR3 DNA sequence: TGCGCCAGCAGCCAAGAAGGGCCCGGGGAGCTGTTTTTT. Translated, it gives CASSQEGPGELFF.